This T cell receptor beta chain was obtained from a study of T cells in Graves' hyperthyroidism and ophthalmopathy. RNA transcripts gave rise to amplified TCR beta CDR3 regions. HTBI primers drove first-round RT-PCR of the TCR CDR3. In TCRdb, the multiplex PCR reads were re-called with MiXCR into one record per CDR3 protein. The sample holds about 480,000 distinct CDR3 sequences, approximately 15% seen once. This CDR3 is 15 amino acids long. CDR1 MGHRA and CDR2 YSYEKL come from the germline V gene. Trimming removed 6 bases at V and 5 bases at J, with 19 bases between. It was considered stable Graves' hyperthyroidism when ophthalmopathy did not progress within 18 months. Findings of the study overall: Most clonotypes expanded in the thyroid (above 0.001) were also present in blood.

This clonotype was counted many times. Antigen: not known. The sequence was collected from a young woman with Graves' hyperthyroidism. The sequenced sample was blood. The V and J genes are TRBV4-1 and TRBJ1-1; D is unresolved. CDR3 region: CASSHVSGRRTEAFF. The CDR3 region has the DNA TGCGCCAGCAGTCATGTCTCGGGGAGGAGAACTGAAGCTTTCTTT.